Only a few counts were recorded for the clone carrying this TCR beta chain. The target antigen is unknown. The data were obtained in a study of cytomegalovirus exposure and HLA in healthy donors. Overall study results and limits: Previously analyzed data showed that most TCR beta V segments were productive at a frequency of about 87% or about 30%. The study carried out a later analysis of TCR beta sequences. It associated approximately 16,000 of them with specific HLA alleles at a false discovery rate of 0.05. When analyzed later, a missense DCLRE1C variant was found to be linked to TCR beta V- and J-gene trimming.

13 Jbeta primers and 60 Vbeta primers were used for the PCR. Clones were sequenced by immunoSEQ multiplex PCR, and TCRdb holds only the in-frame ones, with some missing. The sample contains 150,000 to 200,000 clones, roughly 60% of which appear only once. CDR1 is GTSNPN, CDR2 SVGIG, per germline (reference sequence). V was clipped by 0 bases and J by 8 bases, with 20 bases between them. This CDR3 comprises 16 residues. The TCR sequence derives from a man aged 35 to 55 in good health and CMV-seronegative. J is TRBJ2-1 and V is TRBV30; weak D call: TRBD1 (5 bases). The sample taken for sequencing was PBMCs. Here the CDR3 DNA reads TGTGCCTGGAGTGTAGGGGTCGGATTTCTAAGACATGAGCAGTTCTTC. As protein: CAWSVGVGFLRHEQFF. The full variable domain, its missing parts supplied by reference TRBV30 and TRBJ2-1, is SQTIHQWPATLVQPVGSPLSLECTVEGTSNPNLYWYRQAAGRGLQLLFYSVGIGQISSEVPQNLSASRPQDRQFILSSKKLLLSDSGFYLCAWSVGVGFLRHEQFFGPGTRLTVL.